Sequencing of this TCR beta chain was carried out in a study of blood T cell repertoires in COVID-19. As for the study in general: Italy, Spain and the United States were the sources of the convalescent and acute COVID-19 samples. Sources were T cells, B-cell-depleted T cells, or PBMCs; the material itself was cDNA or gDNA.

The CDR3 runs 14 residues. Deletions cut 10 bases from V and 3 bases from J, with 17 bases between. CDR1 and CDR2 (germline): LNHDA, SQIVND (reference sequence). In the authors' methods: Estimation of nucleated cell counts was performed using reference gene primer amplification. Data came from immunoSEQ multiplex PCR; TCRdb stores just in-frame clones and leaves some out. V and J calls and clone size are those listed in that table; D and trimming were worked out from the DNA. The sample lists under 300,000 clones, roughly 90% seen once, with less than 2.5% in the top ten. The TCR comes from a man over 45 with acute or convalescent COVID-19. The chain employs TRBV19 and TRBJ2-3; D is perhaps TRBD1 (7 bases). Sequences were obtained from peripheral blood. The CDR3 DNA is TGTGCCATCGCTTCAGGGGGGTCAACAGATACGCAGTATTTT. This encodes CAIASGGSTDTQYF.